The 18 T cell receptor beta chains listed next were all sequenced from one sample in a study of glioma-infiltrating T cells. The iRepertoire nested amplicon-rescue multiplex PCR amplified TCR alpha and beta CDR3s from RNA. TCRdb re-analysed the multiplex PCR reads in MiXCR, keeping a single row per CDR3 protein. The sample has roughly 100,000 distinct CDR3 sequences; about 30% are singletons. The material sequenced was glioma tissue, nonneoplastic brain tissue, or PBMCs (not recorded which). The origin of the receptors is a human donor with low-grade glioma or glioblastoma, undergoing nonglioma brain surgery, or in good health (not recorded which).

The table lists this clonotype with many counts. The rearrangement uses TRBV6-1 and TRBJ1-1, with unresolved D. The CDR3 has 16 residues. Trimming took 3 bases from V and 9 from J, leaving 23 bases between them. Germline V gives CDR1 MNHNS, CDR2 SASEGT. CDR3 in amino acids: CASSDEVGRGIEKAFF. CDR3 sequence (DNA): TGTGCCAGCAGTGACGAGGTCGGGCGTGGAATAGAGAAAGCTTTCTTT.

This clonotype was seen ten or more times. This chain uses TRBV20-1 with TRBJ2-2; 8 nucleotides line up with TRBD2. Germline loops: CDR1 DFQATT, CDR2 SNEGSKA (reference sequence). There are 15 residues in the CDR3. V gave up 2 bases and J gave up 3 bases; unmatched junction bases: 5. In DNA, the CDR3 is TGCAGTGCTAGAAAAGCGGGGGCCCACACCGGGGAGCTGTTTTTT. It specifies CSARKAGAHTGELFF.

A few counts support this clonotype. J is TRBJ1-1 and V is TRBV12-3 or TRBV12-4; 8 bases are shared with TRBD1. V shed 8 bases, J shed 4 bases, and the junction held 6 bases outside the gene matches. The CDR3 consists of 13 residues. DNA for the CDR3: TGTGCCAGCCAGGGGGCTTGGGTCACTGAAGCTTTCTTT. The encoded protein is CASQGAWVTEAFF.

Many counts were recorded for this clonotype. This chain links TRBV6-1 with TRBJ2-7; possibly TRBD1 or TRBD2 for D (5 bases each). Germline CDR1 reads MNHNS; CDR2 reads SASEGT. This CDR3 has 15 amino acids. V lost 3 bases and J 4 bases, leaving 16 bases between the germline ends. CDR3 bases: TGTGCCAGCAGTGATGAGCCGGGACGACTTTACGAGCAGTACTTC. This codes for CASSDEPGRLYEQYF.

The chain uses TRBV7-9 and TRBJ2-1; 12 nucleotides align to TRBD2. With V trimmed by 3 bases and J by 6 bases, 9 bases remained unmatched. Germline CDR1 and CDR2: SEHNR and FQNEAQ (reference sequence). CDR3 length: 17 residues. This chain's CDR3 is CASSFSSGGALGNEQFF. As DNA, the CDR3 is TGTGCCAGCAGCTTCTCTAGCGGGGGGGCCCTGGGCAATGAGCAGTTCTTC.

The sample holds many counts of this clonotype. The chain has TRBV7-2 and TRBJ2-7; D not certain. Trimming removed 5 bases from V and 3 bases from J, with 26 bases in between. The CDR3 is made up of 18 amino acids. Per germline, CDR1 SGHTA and CDR2 FQGNSA. DNA of the CDR3: TGTGCCAGCAGCAAGAACCCCAATCTCGTCCAAAAGCTCTACGAGCAGTACTTC. Amino acids: CASSKNPNLVQKLYEQYF.

In this sample, this clonotype turned up many times. DNA for the CDR3: TGTGCGGGGGATACGCAGTATTTT. This encodes CAGDTQYF. The chain joins TRBV7-9 to TRBJ2-3; D uncertain. This CDR3 is 8 amino acids long. The germline CDR1 and CDR2 sequences are SEHNR and FQNEAQ (reference sequence).

The rearrangement joins TRBV6-8 to TRBJ1-2; no definite D call. Trimming removed 0 bases at V and 2 bases at J, with 10 bases between. The CDR3 is 15 residues long. Germline V lookup: CDR1 MNHGY, CDR2 SAAAGT. The CDR3 DNA is TGTGCCAGCAGTTACTCAAGAGGTCCGAACTATGGCTACACCTTC. Translation: CASSYSRGPNYGYTF.

This clonotype was picked up a small number of times. The chain recombines TRBV3-1 with TRBJ2-3; 7 bases are a match to TRBD2. The CDR3 covers 19 residues. J lost 5 bases, V lost 0 bases, and 17 bases had no gene match. CDR1 and CDR2 (germline): LGHDT, YNNKEL (reference sequence). Here the CDR3 reads CASSQDRGRGGTAGDTQYF. The CDR3, as DNA: TGTGCCAGCAGCCAAGATAGGGGCCGGGGAGGGACCGCTGGAGATACGCAGTATTTT.

This clonotype appeared a few times. This chain joins TRBV10-3 and TRBJ2-1; no reliable D call. CDR3 size: 15 residues. The V and J ends lost 4 bases and 1 base respectively, with 11 bases between them. Germline assignment: CDR1 ENHRY and CDR2 SYGVKD. Here the CDR3 DNA reads TGTGCCATCAGTGTGGGGTCCGGTTCCTACAATGAGCAGTTCTTC. Translation gives CAISVGSGSYNEQFF.

This clonotype was seen more than once but under ten times. The J gene is TRBJ1-2, the V gene TRBV5-4; D possibly corresponds to TRBD1 (5 bases). This CDR3 region has 14 residues. Germline V CDR1 and CDR2: SGHNT, YYREEE (reference sequence). The germline V and J ends were trimmed by 3 bases and 1 base, with 10 bases remaining between them. The CDR3 nucleotides read TGTGCCAGCAGCTCTGGGGGGGGTAACTATGGCTACACCTTC. Translation gives CASSSGGGNYGYTF. The full variable domain, completed using reference TRBV5-4 and TRBJ1-2, is ETGVTQSPTHLIKTRGQQVTLRCSSQSGHNTVSWYQQALGQGPQFIFQYYREEENGRGNFPPRFSGLQFPNYSSELNVNALELDDSALYLCASSSGGGNYGYTFGSGTRLTVV.

Details on this clonotype: This may come from a read error, since a much larger clone is one base off. The chain recombines TRBV28 with TRBJ2-5; tentative D call: TRBD1 (6 bases). The CDR3 runs to 14 residues. Germline CDR1 reads MDHEN; CDR2 reads SYDVKM. The DNA of the CDR3 is TGTGCCAGCCTCACAGGGACCACGCAAGAGACCCTGTACTTC. Protein product: CASLTGTTQETLYF.

This clonotype has a count of ten or more. The rearrangement links TRBV7-2 to TRBJ2-6, with D perhaps TRBD1 (5 bases). V lost 3 bases to trimming and J lost 4 bases, with 10 bases between them. The V gene's germline CDR1 is SGHTA and CDR2 FQGNSA. The CDR3 runs 15 residues. CDR3 in amino acids: CASSLQGYGANVLTF. The CDR3 nucleotides read TGTGCCAGCAGCTTGCAGGGTTACGGGGCCAACGTCCTGACTTTC. The complete variable domain, with remaining parts taken from reference TRBV7-2 and TRBJ2-6, reads GAGVSQSPSNKVTEKGKDVELRCDPISGHTALYWYRQSLGQGLEFLIYFQGNSAPDKSGLPSDRFSAERTGGSVSTLTIQRTQQEDSAVYLCASSLQGYGANVLTFGAGSRLTVL.

The sample holds many counts of this clonotype. The CDR3 region has the DNA TGTGCCAGCAGCCCTACCGCGGGACAGGGTTACGAGCAGTACTTC. This gives the protein CASSPTAGQGYEQYF. V is TRBV7-2 and J is TRBJ2-7, with 9 bases identical to TRBD1. Per germline, CDR1 SGHTA and CDR2 FQGNSA. The CDR3 length is 15 residues. The V segment lost 5 bases and the J segment 4 bases; nucleotides outside the gene matches: 9.

At least ten counts were recorded for this clonotype. This sequence joins TRBV4-1 and TRBJ1-6, with D possibly being TRBD1 (5 bases). Germline loops: CDR1 MGHRA, CDR2 YSYEKL. The CDR3 runs 15 residues. Trimming cost V 4 bases and J 7 bases, with 14 bases left between them. The CDR3 is CASSPTVSTNSPLHF. The CDR3 nucleotides read TGCGCCAGCAGCCCGACAGTCTCAACGAATTCACCCCTCCACTTT.

V gene TRBV7-9 combines with J gene TRBJ1-5, with a tentative D call TRBD1 (6 bases). The CDR3 runs 16 residues. Germline CDR1 SEHNR, CDR2 FQNEAQ (reference sequence). V was clipped by 5 bases and J by 4 bases, with 18 bases between them. The CDR3: CASSPRGGVNNQPQHF. The CDR3 bases are TGTGCCAGCAGCCCCAGAGGGGGGGTGAATAATCAGCCCCAGCATTTT. The whole variable domain, remainder taken from reference TRBV7-9 and TRBJ1-5, is DTGVSQNPRHKITKRGQNVTFRCDPISEHNRLYWYRQTLGQGPEFLTYFQNEAQLEKSRLLSDRFSAERPKGSFSTLEIQRTEQGDSAMYLCASSPRGGVNNQPQHFGDGTRLSIL.

This clonotype was detected ten times or more. V is TRBV12-3 or TRBV12-4 and J is TRBJ2-3; TRBD2 agrees at 7 bases. V was clipped by 7 bases and J by 0 bases; unmatched bases: 1. The length of the CDR3 is 13 residues. CDR3: CASIGGSTDTQYF. CDR3 sequence (DNA): TGTGCCAGCATCGGGGGGAGCACAGATACGCAGTATTTT.

This clonotype was seen repeatedly, ten times or more. The chain uses TRBV6-1 and TRBJ2-3; the match to TRBD2 covers 12 bases. Unmatched junction bases numbered 3, after V lost 10 bases and J lost 1 base. There are 14 residues in the CDR3. Germline V gene sequence: CDR1 MNHNS, CDR2 SASEGT. CDR3 loop: CATLAGGGTDTQYF. DNA for the CDR3: TGTGCCACTCTAGCGGGGGGGGGCACAGATACGCAGTATTTT.